This T cell receptor (beta chain) was obtained from a study of glioma-infiltrating T cells. Study results and limitations: Tissue-blood divergence was below expectation in non-neoplastic patients, above in gliomas.

The iRepertoire nested amplicon-rescue multiplex PCR amplified TCR alpha and beta CDR3s from RNA. TCRdb redid the calling of the multiplex PCR reads with MiXCR, one entry per CDR3 protein. Among 100,000 to 150,000 distinct CDR3 sequences, roughly 20% were seen once, and the ten largest hold roughly 15%. Trimming took 6 bases from V and 0 from J, leaving 5 bases between them. CDR1 is MDHEN and CDR2 is SYDVKM in the germline V gene. The CDR3 covers 12 residues. This clonotype has a count of ten or more. Its specificity is unknown. Material: glioma tissue, nonneoplastic brain tissue, or PBMCs (not recorded which). This clonotype was sampled from a human donor with low-grade glioma or glioblastoma, undergoing nonglioma brain surgery, or in good health (not recorded which). The V gene is TRBV28, the J gene TRBJ1-1, with no clear D. Here the CDR3 DNA reads TGTGCCAGCAGAGAGGTGAACACTGAAGCTTTCTTT. It is translated as CASREVNTEAFF.